These T cell receptor beta chains were read from a single sample in a study of blood T cell repertoires in COVID-19. The method was immunoSEQ multiplex PCR; TCRdb's version includes in-frame clones alone and lacks a portion of them. The sample includes 200,000 to 250,000 clones, approximately 86% seen only once; the top ten take around 1.6%. Sequencing was performed on peripheral blood. These receptors came from a man between 18 and 29 years old with active or convalescent COVID-19. Each CDR3 is given with its conserved first and last residue. The D gene is left open where the match is weak. Clone size is stated in some rows and not others, as once, few, many or a class when expanded.

d_call,j_call,v_call,clone_size,cdr3_nt,cdr3_aa
TRBD1,TRBJ1-5,TRBV18,once,TGTGCCAGCTCACCCGAGACAGGGAAGAGCAATCAGCCCCAGCATTTT,CASSPETGKSNQPQHF
TRBD1,TRBJ1-2,TRBV14,few,TGTGCCAGCAGCGACACAGGGGGCGTAGGCTACACCTTC,CASSDTGGVGYTF
.,TRBJ2-3,TRBV7-9,once,TGTGCCAGCAGCTTGACTAGTAGCACAGATACGCAGTATTTT,CASSLTSSTDTQYF
.,TRBJ1-1,TRBV18,.,TGTGCCAGCTCGGAACACGGGCGGGGGGGCACTGAAGCTTTCTTT,CASSEHGRGGTEAFF
.,TRBJ2-5,TRBV6-2/TRBV6-3,.,TGTGCCAGCAGTCGCAGGGGCTTCCAAGAGACCCAGTACTTC,CASSRRGFQETQYF
.,TRBJ2-3,TRBV18,.,TGTGCCAGCTCACGGGACAACACAGATACGCAGTATTTT,CASSRDNTDTQYF
TRBD2,TRBJ2-2,TRBV27,.,TGTGCCAGCACCTTTAGCGGGAGGGACACCGGGGAGCTGTTTTTT,CASTFSGRDTGELFF
.,TRBJ2-3,TRBV4-2,.,TGTGCCAGCAGCCAAGTCGGAGGGCAGGCAGATACGCAGTATTTT,CASSQVGGQADTQYF
TRBD1,TRBJ1-2,TRBV7-8,.,TGTGCCAGCAGCCAGAGAGGACAGGGGGTTATGTGGGGTGATGGCTACACCTTC,CASSQRGQGVMWGDGYTF
TRBD2,TRBJ2-7,TRBV2,.,TGTGCCAGCAGTCCCGTAGCGGGACCGGTCTACGAGCAGTACTTC,CASSPVAGPVYEQYF
.,TRBJ2-1,TRBV28,.,TGTGCCAGCAGTCCGAGCGCGAACTCCTACAATGAGCAGTTCTTC,CASSPSANSYNEQFF
.,TRBJ1-1,TRBV5-1,.,TGCGCCAGCAGCCCGACATTTGGCACTGAAGCTTTCTTT,CASSPTFGTEAFF
.,TRBJ2-1,TRBV28,.,TGTGCCAGCAGTCGGCAGGGTTTCGGAAATGAGCAGTTCTTC,CASSRQGFGNEQFF
.,TRBJ1-1,TRBV3-1/TRBV3-2,.,TGTGCCAGCAGCCAAGATGCGGGCTTAGGCCCGGGTGAAGCTTTCTTT,CASSQDAGLGPGEAFF
.,TRBJ1-1,TRBV6-5,.,TGTGCCAGCAGCCAAACAGGGAACACTGAAGCTTTCTTT,CASSQTGNTEAFF
TRBD2,TRBJ2-7,TRBV5-4,.,TGTGCCAGCAGCTTGGCGACTAGCGGGAGGGGATCATACGAGCAGTACTTC,CASSLATSGRGSYEQYF
.,TRBJ1-3,TRBV28,.,TGTGCCAGCAGCTCACAGGGCTCCTACTCTGGAAACACCATATATTTT,CASSSQGSYSGNTIYF